These T cell receptor beta chains were read from a single sample in a study of immune cell composition in non-small cell lung cancer. TCRdb's copy holds only in-frame clones and misses some; the assay was immunoSEQ multiplex PCR. This sample has about 3,400 clones, with about 74% found just once. The sample consisted of lung tumor tissue. The receptors derive from a human donor with non-small cell lung cancer. The CDR3 runs from the conserved cysteine through the conserved F or W. The order of the fields is clone size, J gene, D gene, V gene, CDR3 DNA, CDR3 protein. The D gene is left open where the match is weak. The listing skips clone size in some rows; elsewhere it reads once, few, many or a size class.

. TRBJ2-3 . TRBV7-2 TGTGCCAGCAGCTCCCCCCGCGAGTCTTTGGATACGCAGTATTTT CASSSPRESLDTQYF
. TRBJ1-5 . TRBV9 TGTGCCAGCAGCGTCCTCCTTTTGGGGCCGGATCAGCCCCAGCATTTT CASSVLLLGPDQPQHF
. TRBJ2-3 TRBD2 TRBV5-4 TGTGCCAGCAGGCCGGGGGGTAGTCGGCCCACAGATACGCAGTATTTT CASRPGGSRPTDTQYF
once TRBJ1-2 TRBD1 TRBV2 TGTGCCAGCAGTGCATATCTTAGTCCGGGACAGGCTTTC CASSAYLSPGQAF
. TRBJ2-5 TRBD2 TRBV7-9 TGTGCCAGCAGCCCAGATAGCGGGGGCGGAGAGACCCAGTACTTC CASSPDSGGGETQYF
. TRBJ2-2 . TRBV18 TGTGCCAGCTCCCGATATAACACAGAGAACACCGGGGAGCTGTTTTTT CASSRYNTENTGELFF
. TRBJ2-7 TRBD1 TRBV5-5 TGTGCCAGCAGTCCCGGACCGGATACAGGGGGTACCTACGAGCAGTACTTC CASSPGPDTGGTYEQYF
. TRBJ2-1 . TRBV7-2 TGTGCCAGCAGCTTAGTTACAGGACCCAGTGAGCAGTTCTTC CASSLVTGPSEQFF
. TRBJ1-1 . TRBV6-5 TGTGCCAGTAAAGCCGGGGGAACATACACTGAAGCTTTCTTT CASKAGGTYTEAFF
few TRBJ1-2 . TRBV5-4 TGTGCCAGCAGCTTGGGTATCGCGAACTATGGCTACACCTTC CASSLGIANYGYTF
few TRBJ1-3 TRBD1 TRBV7-2 TGTGCCAGTACCACAGAAACAGGGGGCTCTGGAAACACCATATATTTT CASTTETGGSGNTIYF
once TRBJ1-4 . TRBV5-8 TGTGCCAGCAGCCTCGGACAGACGGCAACTAATGAAAAACTGTTTTTT CASSLGQTATNEKLFF
. TRBJ1-1 . TRBV7-8 TGTGCCAGCAGCTTAGCCGCAGGGGTGAACACTGAAGCTTTCTTT CASSLAAGVNTEAFF
. TRBJ2-3 . TRBV5-8 TGTGCCAGCAGCACTGGAGTAGCAGATACGCAGTATTTT CASSTGVADTQYF
. TRBJ1-2 . TRBV2 TGTGCCAGCAGCACTTTCGGGGGGGCGCGAGGCTACACCTTC CASSTFGGARGYTF
. TRBJ1-5 TRBD1 TRBV6-1 TGTGCCAGCAGCGGACAGGGCTTCAGCAATCAGCCCCAGCATTTT CASSGQGFSNQPQHF
. TRBJ2-3 TRBD2 TRBV18 TGTGCCAGCTCACCACCGGGCGGGGGAGGCGCAGATACGCAGTATTTT CASSPPGGGGADTQYF
. TRBJ2-5 TRBD2 TRBV10-3 TGTGCCATCAGCGATCCGGGACTAGCGGAAGAGACCCAGTACTTC CAISDPGLAEETQYF
. TRBJ1-2 . TRBV5-1 TGCGCCAGCAGCTTCGCAGGGGAGAATGGCTACACCTTC CASSFAGENGYTF
. TRBJ2-5 . TRBV7-9 TGTGCCAGCAGCGGGGGCAGGGGACAAGAGACCCAGTACTTC CASSGGRGQETQYF
. TRBJ2-5 TRBD1 TRBV5-1 TGCGCCAGCAGCTCTCCGGACAGGCAAGAGACCCAGTACTTC CASSSPDRQETQYF
. TRBJ1-1 TRBD1 TRBV9 TGTGCCAGCAGCGTAGGGTGGACAGGGGGCACTGAAGCTTTCTTT CASSVGWTGGTEAFF
. TRBJ2-7 . TRBV19 . CASDQGVGGGALYF
. TRBJ1-2 . TRBV5-6 TGTGCCAGCAGCTCAAACTATGGCTACACCTTC CASSSNYGYTF
. TRBJ1-5 . TRBV5-1 TGCGCCAGCAGCTTGGACGGTAATCAGCCCCAGCATTTT CASSLDGNQPQHF
. TRBJ1-1 . TRBV29-1 TGCAGCCCCCCGGACAGTAAAAGGGACACTGAAGCTTTCTTT CSPPDSKRDTEAFF
. TRBJ2-2 TRBD1 TRBV7-2 TGTGCCAGCAGCCCTCTCGGGACAGGGCCCGGGGAGCTGTTTTTT CASSPLGTGPGELFF
. TRBJ1-6 . TRBV18 TGTGCCAGCTCACCAGGAACAGGGCATAATTCACCCCTCCACTTT CASSPGTGHNSPLHF
. TRBJ2-1 TRBD2 TRBV5-6 TGTGCCAGCAACATGGGGGGGGGCTCCTACAATGAGCAGTTCTTC CASNMGGGSYNEQFF
few TRBJ1-1 TRBD1 TRBV5-1 TGCGCCAGCAGCTTCCGCTTCTTACAGGGGGTGTTCACTGAAGCTTTCTTT CASSFRFLQGVFTEAFF
. TRBJ1-1 TRBD1 TRBV2 TGTGCCAGCACCGAAGATCAGGGGGCGAGGACTGAAGCTTTCTTT CASTEDQGARTEAFF
. TRBJ2-3 . TRBV6-6 TGTGCCAGTCAGGGGGGTGCTAAAACGCAGTATTTT CASQGGAKTQYF
. TRBJ1-1 TRBD1 TRBV5-1 TGCGCCAGCAGCTTGGCCGGGACAGGGTTGAACACTGAAGCTTTCTTT CASSLAGTGLNTEAFF
. TRBJ1-2 . TRBV9 TGTGCCAGCAGCCCAGGGCAGGGGTATGGCTACACCTTC CASSPGQGYGYTF
. TRBJ2-5 . TRBV13 TGTGCCAGCAGTGAGCGGCGGGAGACCCAGTACTTC CASSERRETQYF
. TRBJ1-2 TRBD1 TRBV5-6 TGTGCCAGCAGCCAGGACAGGGGGCACTATGGCTACACCTTC CASSQDRGHYGYTF
. TRBJ2-7 . TRBV7-3 TGTGCCAGCAGCTCCCAGACAGGAGGAGAGCAGTACTTC CASSSQTGGEQYF
. TRBJ2-3 TRBD1 TRBV5-1 TGCGCCAGCAGCAACGGACAGGTACGGACAGATACGCAGTATTTT CASSNGQVRTDTQYF
. TRBJ2-7 . TRBV5-1 TGCGCCAGCAGCTTGGACGCGGACAACTCCTACGAGCAGTACTTC CASSLDADNSYEQYF
few TRBJ2-1 TRBD2 TRBV4-2 TGTGCCAGCAGCCGGCTGTCGGGGAGCGGGGCTGTGGATGAGCAGTTCTTC CASSRLSGSGAVDEQFF
few TRBJ1-3 . TRBV7-9 TGTGCCAGCAGCTTGCTAGGAAACACCATATATTTT CASSLLGNTIYF
. TRBJ2-1 . TRBV5-8 TGTGCCAGCAGCTTGGTAGTAGGAGCCCTTTACAATGAGCAGTTCTTC CASSLVVGALYNEQFF
. TRBJ2-2 TRBD2 TRBV6-5 TGTGCCAGCCGGCCCCAGCGGGGAACCGGGGAGCTGTTTTTT CASRPQRGTGELFF
. TRBJ2-2 TRBD2 TRBV2 TGTGCCAGCAGCCCCGGGACTAGACGCACCGGGGAGCTGTTTTTT CASSPGTRRTGELFF
. TRBJ1-1 . TRBV4-3 TGCGCCAGCAGCCTGGACATTATTAACACTGAAGCTTTCTTT CASSLDIINTEAFF
. TRBJ1-5 TRBD1 TRBV7-2 TGTGCCAGCAGCCGAGGCGGGACAGGGGAAAATCAGCCCCAGCATTTT CASSRGGTGENQPQHF
. TRBJ2-5 . TRBV7-2 TGTGCCAGCAGCCAAGCACAAGAGACCCAGTACTTC CASSQAQETQYF
few TRBJ1-5 . TRBV6-5 TGTGCCAGCAGTATGAGAGGGTTTAATCAGCCCCAGCATTTT CASSMRGFNQPQHF
. TRBJ2-3 TRBD2 TRBV5-1 TGCGCCAGCAGATCGACTCCCCTAGCGGGGGTCACAGATACGCAGTATTTT CASRSTPLAGVTDTQYF
. TRBJ1-2 TRBD1 TRBV4-2 TGTGCCAGCAGCCACGATGACAGGGTACAAAGCGGCTACACCTTC CASSHDDRVQSGYTF